Below, 28 T cell receptor beta chains from the same sample are listed, as sequenced in a study of spatial heterogeneity in lung cancer. General study findings and limits: In tumors, expanded intratumoral alpha and beta TCR counts tracked mutation counts.

Their recognized antigens are unknown. Specified time point: sample taken at primary tumor resection. One entry per CDR3 protein results from TCRdb running MiXCR on the 5' RACE reads. Counted here are about 14,000 distinct CDR3 sequences, about 4.8% occurring once; the ten biggest clones make up approximately 20%. The sequencing used lung tumor tissue, collected at surgery. These receptors were collected from a female donor with early-stage non-small cell lung cancer.

This clonotype was counted at least ten times. Since it is a stray read in a library aimed at alpha chains, this beta chain has a size that is not meaningful. The chain uses TRBV6-1 and TRBJ2-5; 8 bases align to TRBD2. The length of the CDR3 is 14 residues. V lost 2 bases to trimming and J lost 4 bases; unmatched junction nucleotides: 3. Germline V gene sequence: CDR1 MNHNS, CDR2 SASEGT. The CDR3 sequence is CASSESAGGETQYF. The CDR3 bases are TGTGCCAGCAGTGAAAGCGCGGGAGGAGAGACCCAGTACTTC.

This clonotype was observed a few times. This beta chain was picked up by a library intended for alpha chains and is off target, so its count carries little meaning. This chain links TRBV7-2 with TRBJ2-3; D ambiguous. Trimming removed 2 bases from V and 3 bases from J, with 6 bases in between. This CDR3 has 13 amino acids. Looked up from germline, CDR1 is SGHTA and CDR2 is FQGNSA. The CDR3: CASSLKSTDTQYF. CDR3 nucleotide sequence: TGTGCCAGCAGCTTAAAATCAACAGATACGCAGTATTTT.

This clonotype was observed at least ten times. Because this beta chain is a stray read in a library intended to capture alpha chains, its abundance should not be given much weight. This chain uses TRBV11-2 with TRBJ2-1, with 10 bases matching TRBD2. Germline trimming cut 1 base from V and 0 bases from J; bases unmatched to any gene: 9. The germline V gene has CDR1 SGHAT and CDR2 FQNNGV. The CDR3 consists of 19 residues. The CDR3 coding sequence is TGTGCCAGCAGCTTAGGTTGGACTAGCGGACCAAGCTCCTACAATGAGCAGTTCTTC. It encodes CASSLGWTSGPSSYNEQFF. Combining the CDR3 with reference TRBV11-2 and TRBJ2-1 gives the whole variable domain EAGVAQSPRYKIIEKRQSVAFWCNPISGHATLYWYQQILGQGPKLLIQFQNNGVVDDSQLPKDRFSAERLKGVDSTLKIQPAKLEDSAVYLCASSLGWTSGPSSYNEQFFGPGTRLTVL.

As regards this clonotype: The library was designed around alpha chains, so this beta chain is a stray read whose abundance carries little weight. This chain uses TRBV11-2 with TRBJ2-5; TRBD1 matches 7 bases. This CDR3 is 13 amino acids long. Germline CDR1 and CDR2: SGHAT and FQNNGV. V gave up 5 bases and J gave up 5 bases; unmatched junction bases: 5. The CDR3 reads CASSAQGWETQYF. The CDR3 nucleotides read TGTGCCAGCAGCGCACAGGGGTGGGAGACCCAGTACTTC. Supplemented by reference TRBV11-2 and TRBJ2-5, the full variable domain reads EAGVAQSPRYKIIEKRQSVAFWCNPISGHATLYWYQQILGQGPKLLIQFQNNGVVDDSQLPKDRFSAERLKGVDSTLKIQPAKLEDSAVYLCASSAQGWETQYFGPGTRLLVL.

Points on this clonotype: This beta chain came through as a stray read in a library set up for alpha chains, and its size says little. V gene TRBV19 combines with J gene TRBJ2-7; D gene uncertain. Germline CDR1 and CDR2: LNHDA and SQIVND (reference sequence). Trimming left V 4 bases short and J 0 bases short, with 1 base between. This CDR3 contains 11 residues. The CDR3 region has the DNA TGTGCCAGTAGTAACTCCTACGAGCAGTACTTC. Protein sequence: CASSNSYEQYF.

Many counts were recorded for this clonotype. Because this beta chain is a stray read in a library intended to capture alpha chains, its abundance should not be given much weight. The chain couples TRBV6-5 to TRBJ1-5, with D unresolved. The V and J ends lost 5 bases and 2 bases respectively, with 10 bases between them. The germline gives CDR1 MNHEY, CDR2 SVGAGI. CDR3 length equals 14 residues. The CDR3 DNA reads as TGTGCCAGCAGTCAAAGTAGGGGCAATCAGCCCCAGCATTTT. Amino acids: CASSQSRGNQPQHF.

This clonotype was recorded many times. For a library built for alpha chains, this beta chain is a stray read; little rests on its size. The V and J genes are TRBV18 and TRBJ1-1; D is unclear. This CDR3 is 12 amino acids long. V lost 5 bases and J lost 4, with 8 bases in between. Germline loops: CDR1 KGHSH, CDR2 LQKENI. CDR3 DNA sequence: TGTGCCAGCTCATCCACCAGCACTGAAGCTTTCTTT. As protein: CASSSTSTEAFF.

This clonotype came up many times. The size of this beta chain means little, since it is a stray read in a library made for alpha chains. The chain joins TRBV20-1 to TRBJ2-3; D gene ambiguous. V was cut by 5 bases and J by 2 bases, with 17 bases left in between. The CDR3 loop spans 15 amino acids. Germline loops: CDR1 DFQATT, CDR2 SNEGSKA (reference sequence). Written as DNA, the CDR3 is TGCAGTGCTCCTACCAGAAGGGCAGCCACAGATACGCAGTATTTT. Residues: CSAPTRRAATDTQYF.

In its sample, this clonotype was seen many times. This beta chain is an unintended read in a library built for alpha chains; its size means little. The J gene is TRBJ1-5, the V gene TRBV28, with D uncertain. CDR3 length equals 14 residues. Germline V gene data show CDR1 as MDHEN and CDR2 as SYDVKM. Trimming stripped 5 bases from V and 7 bases from J, with 15 bases between. In DNA form, the CDR3 reads TGTGCCAGCAGTCCCCCGGGGTATTTACAGCCCCAGCATTTT. It translates to CASSPPGYLQPQHF.

A word on this clonotype: For a library built for alpha chains, this beta chain is a stray read; little rests on its size. V gene TRBV7-2 combines with J gene TRBJ2-1, with unresolved D. Trimming cost V 0 bases and J 10 bases, with 13 bases left between them. CDR3 size: 14 residues. The germline V gene has CDR1 SGHTA and CDR2 FQGNSA. As DNA, the CDR3 is TGTGCCAGCAGCTTAGCGTCGTTAGGTGGAGAGCAGTTCTTC. Translating gives CASSLASLGGEQFF.

This clonotype was seen ten or more times. Since the library was made to target alpha chains, this beta chain is a stray read and its abundance is not meaningful. The chain combines TRBV6-6 with TRBJ1-4; 7 nucleotides agree with TRBD1. The germline V gene encodes CDR1 MNHNY and CDR2 SVGAGI (reference sequence). V gave up 5 bases and J gave up 10 bases; unmatched junction bases: 16. The CDR3 extends over 16 amino acids. The CDR3 nucleotides are TGTGCCAGCAGTAGCCGGGACAGAGGTTTCCCAGGAAAACTGTTTTTT. Translated: CASSSRDRGFPGKLFF.

This clonotype occurred many times. Little can be read into the size of this beta chain, an off-target read in a library designed for alpha chains. The rearrangement joins TRBV5-1 to TRBJ2-1, with D hard to call. Germline V gene sequence: CDR1 SGHRS, CDR2 YFSETQ. The CDR3 is 15 amino acids. Trimming shortened V by 0 bases and J by 7 bases, and 14 bases separated the two germline ends. The CDR3 here is CASSLATVRINEQFF. The DNA for the CDR3 is TGCGCCAGCAGCTTGGCCACGGTCCGAATAAATGAGCAGTTCTTC.

On this clonotype itself: This beta chain turned up in a library designed for alpha chains; as an off-target read, its abundance says little. The chain uses TRBV3-1 and TRBJ1-6; D ambiguous. V lost 0 bases and J 10 bases, leaving 16 bases between the germline ends. This CDR3 is 16 amino acids long. From germline, CDR1 is LGHDT and CDR2 YNNKEL (reference sequence). The CDR3 sequence is CASSQDRMEVRSPLHF. As DNA, the CDR3 is TGTGCCAGCAGCCAAGATAGGATGGAAGTTCGCTCACCCCTCCACTTT.

This clonotype is judged medium-sized. For a library built for alpha chains, this beta chain is a stray read; little rests on its size. The CDR3 DNA reads TGTGCCAGCAGCTTACCTAGCGGGGGGGCCAATGAGCAGTTCTTC. It encodes CASSLPSGGANEQFF. J is TRBJ2-1 and V is TRBV7-9; TRBD2 matches at 12 bases. CDR1 and CDR2 (germline): SEHNR, FQNEAQ (reference sequence). This CDR3 has 15 amino acids. V trimming: 2 bases; J trimming: 6 bases; junction bases outside the gene matches: 2.

Relative to its sample, this clonotype is medium-sized. Little can be read into the size of this beta chain, an off-target read in a library designed for alpha chains. CDR3 in amino acids: CAGTRGDYGYTF. CDR3 bases: TGTGCCGGGACGAGGGGTGACTATGGCTACACCTTC. This sequence joins TRBV7-9 and TRBJ1-2; tentative D call: TRBD1 (5 bases). Germline CDR1 SEHNR, CDR2 FQNEAQ (reference sequence). V lost 11 bases, J lost 3 bases, and 13 bases lay in between. The CDR3 covers 12 residues.

This clonotype was counted at least ten times. As an off-target read in a library built for alpha chains, this beta chain has a frequency of little significance. The chain combines TRBV20-1 with TRBJ1-5; weak D call: TRBD1 (5 bases). Germline values: CDR1 DFQATT, CDR2 SNEGSKA (reference sequence). This CDR3 has 16 amino acids. V gave up 6 bases and J gave up 4 bases, with 22 bases separating them. The CDR3 here is CSAALGFRTYNQPQHF. The CDR3 region has the DNA TGCAGTGCCGCGTTAGGTTTTAGGACATATAATCAGCCCCAGCATTTT.

This clonotype was seen at least ten times. This beta chain represents an off-target read in a library built for alpha chains; its size is of limited meaning. This chain connects TRBV7-2 to TRBJ1-5; D is uncertain. Germline V gives CDR1 SGHTA, CDR2 FQGNSA. This CDR3 has 14 residues. V lost 6 bases and J 6 bases, leaving 15 bases between the germline ends. The CDR3 DNA reads as TGTGCCAGCAGTTTGGGCCCCTTGGGTCAGCCCCAGCATTTT. Translation gives CASSLGPLGQPQHF.

By frequency in the sample, this clonotype is medium-sized. Being off target in a library aimed at alpha chains, this beta chain has a size of little meaning. The chain links TRBV7-2 to TRBJ1-6; TRBD1 matches 9 bases. The germline V gene encodes CDR1 SGHTA and CDR2 FQGNSA. V shed 2 bases, J shed 7 bases, and the junction held 12 bases outside the gene matches. The CDR3 is made up of 18 amino acids. CDR3 region: CASSLKQGAAVGNSPLHF. CDR3 DNA: TGTGCCAGCAGCTTAAAACAGGGGGCGGCGGTGGGAAATTCACCCCTCCACTTT.

This clonotype was seen only a few times. Because the library targeted alpha chains, this beta chain is an off-target read whose size means little. This chain uses TRBV19 with TRBJ1-4; D not resolved. The CDR3 covers 17 residues. Per the germline V gene, CDR1 is LNHDA and CDR2 is SQIVND (reference sequence). V was pared by 4 bases and J by 0 bases, with 15 bases between. The CDR3 bases are TGTGCCAGTAGTAAATGGGCCAGACATGCAACTAATGAAAAACTGTTTTTT. It yields the protein CASSKWARHATNEKLFF. The full variable domain, rest sourced from reference TRBV19 and TRBJ1-4, is DGGITQSPKYLFRKEGQNVTLSCEQNLNHDAMYWYRQDPGQGLRLIYYSQIVNDFQKGDIAEGYSVSREKKESFPLTVTSAQKNPTAFYLCASSKWARHATNEKLFFGSGTQLSVL.

This clonotype has at least ten counts. This beta chain was picked up by a library intended for alpha chains and is off target, so its count carries little meaning. The gene calls are TRBV20-1 and TRBJ1-4; no clear D. Germline CDR1 is DFQATT and CDR2 is SNEGSKA (reference sequence). The V end lost 0 bases, the J end lost 3 bases, and 11 bases lay between the germline ends. This CDR3 has 15 residues. In nucleotides, the CDR3 is TGCAGTGCTAGAGATGGAGCCAAGGCTAATGAAAAACTGTTTTTT. This gives the protein CSARDGAKANEKLFF.

This clonotype was counted only a few times. A library prepared for alpha chains yielded this beta chain as an off-target read; its size is of little meaning. The chain couples TRBV4-1 to TRBJ1-4; D unresolved. V was trimmed by 4 bases and J by 5 bases, leaving 17 bases between them. The CDR3 extends over 16 amino acids. Germline loops: CDR1 MGHRA, CDR2 YSYEKL. The CDR3 reads CASSPHPTGENEKLFF. CDR3 nucleotide sequence: TGCGCCAGCAGCCCCCACCCTACGGGTGAGAATGAAAAACTGTTTTTT.

Note on this clonotype: Found in a library prepared for alpha chains, this beta chain is an off-target read, and its abundance has little meaning. V usage is TRBV5-1 and J usage is TRBJ2-5, with D possibly being TRBD2 (6 bases). The length of the CDR3 is 14 residues. Looked up from germline, CDR1 is SGHRS and CDR2 is YFSETQ. V was trimmed by 4 bases and J by 2 bases, leaving 12 bases between them. The CDR3: CASSPPAGQETQYF. The CDR3 DNA reads TGCGCCAGCAGCCCCCCGGCGGGGCAAGAGACCCAGTACTTC.

To note about this clonotype: Since it is a stray read in a library aimed at alpha chains, this beta chain has a size that is not meaningful. The gene calls are TRBV10-3 and TRBJ2-1; TRBD2 aligns across 9 bases. Germline loops: CDR1 ENHRY, CDR2 SYGVKD. CDR3 length equals 15 residues. V dropped 6 bases and J dropped 9; count of bases not matched to a gene: 12. CDR3 coding DNA: TGTGCCATCAGAAAGGCTAGCGGGGATTCTGTTGAGCAGTTCTTC. As protein: CAIRKASGDSVEQFF.

In its sample, this clonotype was seen many times. This beta chain is off target for a library built for alpha chains, so its abundance means little. The chain has TRBV20-1 and TRBJ1-4; maybe TRBD1 (5 bases). CDR1 and CDR2 (germline): DFQATT, SNEGSKA (reference sequence). There are 13 residues in the CDR3. V gave up 1 base and J gave up 8 bases, with 11 bases separating them. The CDR3 loop is CSARGGLGEKLFF. Here the CDR3 DNA reads TGCAGTGCTAGAGGGGGCCTTGGGGAAAAACTGTTTTTT.

This clonotype was found many times. Little can be read into the size of this beta chain, an off-target read in a library designed for alpha chains. The chain combines TRBV27 with TRBJ2-2; 11 nucleotides line up with TRBD2. The germline V gene has CDR1 MNHEY and CDR2 SMNVEV (reference sequence). V lost 8 bases and J lost 4; bases outside the gene matches: 12. The CDR3 sequence is 17 residues long. The CDR3: CASGLLLAGGITGELFF. CDR3 bases: TGTGCCAGCGGACTACTGTTAGCGGGGGGGATCACCGGGGAGCTGTTTTTT.

This clonotype was counted at least ten times. Being off target in a library aimed at alpha chains, this beta chain has a size of little meaning. The V and J genes are TRBV7-9 and TRBJ2-1; D may be TRBD1 or TRBD2 (5 bases each). The germline CDR1 and CDR2 sequences are SEHNR and FQNEAQ (reference sequence). V was trimmed by 4 bases and J by 9 bases, leaving 10 bases between them. The CDR3 covers 12 residues. CDR3 sequence reads: CASSSTRGEQFF. The CDR3 DNA follows: TGTGCCAGCAGCTCCACTAGGGGTGAGCAGTTCTTC.

This clonotype was found many times. The size of this beta chain means little, since it is a stray read in a library made for alpha chains. The chain links TRBV5-5 to TRBJ2-2; D call uncertain. This CDR3 contains 15 residues. With 4 bases removed from V and 4 bases from J, the gap between germline ends came to 14 bases. The germline V gene encodes CDR1 SGHKS and CDR2 YYEKEE (reference sequence). CDR3 region: CASSTPTSLTGELFF. Written as DNA, the CDR3 is TGTGCCAGCAGCACACCGACCAGTCTCACCGGGGAGCTGTTTTTT.

This clonotype was seen many times. Because this beta chain is a stray read in a library intended to capture alpha chains, its abundance should not be given much weight. DNA of the CDR3: TGCAGTGCTATTGGAACAGCCCGAAGCACAGATACGCAGTATTTT. Translated, it gives CSAIGTARSTDTQYF. The V gene is TRBV20-1, the J gene TRBJ2-3; D uncertain. The CDR3 length is 15 residues. V gave up 4 bases and J gave up 0 bases, with 14 bases separating them. Germline CDR1 reads DFQATT; CDR2 reads SNEGSKA (reference sequence).